This TCR beta chain was sequenced in a study of circulating and synovial CD4+ cells in juvenile arthritis. Donors were patients with active juvenile idiopathic arthritis. Sequenced by immunoSEQ multiplex PCR; TCRdb stores in-frame clones only, minus some. Seen here are tens of thousands of clones, about 96% observed once, and the top ten hold 0.6% to 0.8%. Material for sequencing was CD4+ T cells from blood. The source of this sequence is a human donor with juvenile idiopathic arthritis.

The CDR3 reads CASSLQGANTDTQYF. CDR3 in DNA: TGCGCCAGCAGCCTCCAGGGGGCCAACACAGATACGCAGTATTTT. This chain links TRBV5-1 with TRBJ2-3; 8 nucleotides align to TRBD1. The ends lost 4 bases at V and 2 bases at J; junction bases unmatched: 6. Germline lookup yields CDR1 SGHRS and CDR2 YFSETQ. This CDR3 is 15 amino acids long.